This T cell receptor beta chain was identified during a study of human T cells and chemical hapten exposure. This clonotype was seen many times. Unique molecular identifiers were linked by the library to individual cDNA molecules. TCRdb reprocessed the RACE reads via MiXCR and lists one record per CDR3 protein. In the table there are 330,000 or so distinct CDR3 sequences, roughly 6% of which are singletons. The time point here: patch test 2, 6 weeks after DPC sensitization. This sample's treatment: therapeutic diphenylcyclopropenone sensitization with weekly scalp DPC. CDR1 DFQATT and CDR2 SNEGSKA come from the germline V gene (reference sequence). CDR3 length: 15 residues. Deletions cut 1 base from V and 4 bases from J, with 16 bases between.

The source is a woman younger than 35 with alopecia areata. Some clones in this sample may be carry-over from other donors' samples. V gene TRBV20-1 combines with J gene TRBJ1-2; maybe TRBD1 (5 bases). The sample was whole blood, taken in connection with sensitization to the hapten diphenylcyclopropenone (DPC). Here the CDR3 reads CSARGKGRGGYGYTF. The CDR3, as DNA: TGCAGTGCTAGAGGAAAGGGACGGGGAGGCTATGGCTACACCTTC.